A single sample is the source of the 15 T cell receptor beta chains below, sequenced in a study of T cell responses to AZD1222 COVID-19 vaccine. Sequencing used immunoSEQ multiplex PCR; TCRdb keeps in-frame clones, though not all of them. Among about 200,000 clones, just over 90% were seen once, and the ten largest hold around 3%. Source: peripheral blood, taken 28 days after the second AZD1222 dose. Source of these receptors: an adult who received the AZD1222 COVID-19 vaccine.

The chain couples TRBV6-2 or TRBV6-3 to TRBJ2-5; D is uncertain. Trimming took off 2 bases at V and 2 bases at J, with 12 bases between the two ends. The CDR3 has 15 residues. Germline CDR1 reads MNHEY; CDR2 reads SVGEGT. In nucleotides, the CDR3 is TGTGCCAGCAGTTACCCGCAGGCACAACAAGAGACCCAGTACTTC. This sequence encodes CASSYPQAQQETQYF.

The V gene is TRBV7-2, the J gene TRBJ2-7, with D perhaps given as TRBD1 or TRBD2 (5 bases each). This CDR3 is 14 amino acids long. Trimming pared 0 bases from V and 4 bases from J, leaving 10 bases between. Germline assignment: CDR1 SGHTA and CDR2 FQGNSA. Here the CDR3 DNA reads TGTGCCAGCAGCTTAGCCGGGGACCGGTACGAGCAGTACTTC. Translation gives CASSLAGDRYEQYF.

The chain links TRBV11-2 to TRBJ1-1; D is unresolved. V shed 5 bases and J shed 1 base, with 11 bases lying between them. This CDR3 is built from 14 residues. In germline, CDR1 is SGHAT, CDR2 FQNNGV. For the CDR3, the DNA is TGTGCCAGCAGCAGAGGACCGAAGAACACTGAAGCTTTCTTT. This encodes CASSRGPKNTEAFF.

The V gene is TRBV5-1, the J gene TRBJ2-2, with 8 bases that match TRBD1. Germline CDR1 and CDR2: SGHRS and YFSETQ. V shed 0 bases and J 7 bases; nucleotides not matched to a gene: 5. CDR3 length: 15 residues. CDR3 protein: CASSLAQGVSGELFF. In DNA form, the CDR3 reads TGCGCCAGCAGCTTGGCACAGGGGGTGAGCGGGGAGCTGTTTTTT.

The rearrangement uses TRBV21-1 and TRBJ1-3. TRBV21-1 constitutes a pseudogene. This CDR3 is 19 amino acids long. This CDR3 is CASTLNRFVIVRSGNTIYF. The CDR3 DNA is TGTGCCAGCACCCTAAATAGGTTTGTTATAGTTCGCTCTGGAAACACCATATATTTT.

The chain has TRBV7-8 and TRBJ2-1; D ambiguous. Germline CDR1 and CDR2: SGHVS and FQNEAQ. Trimming pared 1 base from V and 3 bases from J, leaving 10 bases between. CDR3 length: 15 amino acids. The CDR3 sequence: CASSLGAADYNEQFF. The CDR3 DNA reads as TGTGCCAGCAGCTTAGGGGCGGCGGACTACAATGAGCAGTTCTTC.

The rearrangement uses TRBV5-8 and TRBJ2-7; 9 bases line up with TRBD1. This CDR3 has 15 amino acids. CDR1 SGHTS and CDR2 YDEGEE come from the germline V gene. V was pared by 4 bases and J by 3 bases, with 8 bases of the junction left unmatched. The CDR3 DNA reads TGTGCCAGCAGCCGAAAGGGACAGGGTAACTACGAGCAGTACTTC. This gives the protein CASSRKGQGNYEQYF.

As concerns this clone: One end of the junction does not line up with germline, which may come from a read error. The V gene is TRBV10-3, the J gene TRBJ1-5; D is unclear. Germline CDR1 and CDR2: ENHRY and SYGVKD. CDR3 size: 13 residues. CDR3 residues: CATSQQSNQPQHF. The CDR3 DNA is TGTGCCACCAGTCAGCAATCAAATCAGCCCCAGCATTTT.

This rearrangement joins TRBV19 to TRBJ2-5, with 7 positions matching TRBD2. Trimming cost V 6 bases and J 5 bases; bases outside gene matches: 9. The V gene's germline CDR1 is LNHDA and CDR2 SQIVND (reference sequence). The CDR3 runs 14 residues. In nucleotides, the CDR3 is TGTGCCAGTAGCAGTGGCGGGGGTACTGAGACCCAGTACTTC. Translation: CASSSGGGTETQYF.

The genes are TRBV28 and TRBJ2-7; D not certain. The ends were cut back, 5 bases at V and 0 bases at J, with 14 bases in the middle. The germline V gene has CDR1 MDHEN and CDR2 SYDVKM. This CDR3 has 15 residues. The CDR3 here is CASSPHLTDSYEQYF. CDR3 in DNA: TGTGCCAGCAGTCCCCACTTGACTGACTCCTACGAGCAGTACTTC.

This clone showed up just a few times. The rearrangement links TRBV27 to TRBJ1-1; 9 nucleotides align to TRBD1. This CDR3 contains 14 residues. CDR1 MNHEY and CDR2 SMNVEV come from the germline V gene (reference sequence). V trimming: 5 bases; J trimming: 4 bases; junction bases outside the gene matches: 5. The chain's CDR3 is CASSPGQGTTEAFF. The DNA of the CDR3 is TGTGCCAGCAGTCCAGGACAGGGGACCACTGAAGCTTTCTTT.

This rearrangement joins TRBV7-2 to TRBJ2-5, with a possible D match to TRBD1 (6 bases). The length of the CDR3 is 14 residues. Per the germline V gene, CDR1 is SGHTA and CDR2 is FQGNSA. The germline V and J ends were trimmed by 5 bases and 4 bases, with 14 bases remaining between them. The CDR3 region has the DNA TGTGCCAGCAGCAAAGGCACAGGGCTAGAGACCCAGTACTTC. This gives the protein CASSKGTGLETQYF.

The V gene is TRBV18, the J gene TRBJ1-3, with TRBD1 identical over 8 bases. Germline V gene data show CDR1 as KGHSH and CDR2 as LQKENI. J gave up 4 bases and V 0 bases, and 5 bases lay outside the gene matches. CDR3 length equals 16 residues. For the CDR3, the DNA is TGTGCCAGCTCACCACCCGGGACAGGAGGAGGAAACACCATATATTTT. Translated: CASSPPGTGGGNTIYF.

The gene calls are TRBV2 and TRBJ1-5; D not resolved. This CDR3 is built from 12 residues. The germline gives CDR1 SNHLY, CDR2 FYNNEI. V gave up 7 bases and J gave up 4 bases, with 8 bases separating them. CDR3 protein: CASNLDNQPQHF. CDR3 in DNA: TGTGCCAGCAATCTAGATAATCAGCCCCAGCATTTT.

DNA of the CDR3: TGTGCCAGCAGCACCGGGGGCAGGATGAACACTGAAGCTTTCTTT. Its protein product is CASSTGGRMNTEAFF. The gene calls are TRBV3-1 (or the pseudogene TRBV3-2) and TRBJ1-1; TRBD1 is a possible D gene (6 bases). V was pared by 5 bases and J by 0 bases, with 13 bases between. The CDR3 has 15 residues. Looked up from germline, CDR1 is LGHDT and CDR2 is YNNKEL (reference sequence).